A single sample gave rise to the 9 T cell receptor beta chains below, sequenced in a study of cytomegalovirus exposure and HLA in healthy donors. The PCR contained 60 Vbeta and 13 Jbeta primers. Some clones are missing from TCRdb's copy, which holds only in-frame ones; the method was immunoSEQ multiplex PCR. This sample yields 100,000 or so clones, of which roughly 85% are seen a single time; about 3% belongs to the top ten. The material sequenced was PBMCs. The receptor source for this set is a woman aged 40 to 50 in good health and CMV-seronegative.

This rearrangement joins TRBV10-2 to TRBJ1-2; 8 bases are a match to TRBD1. The length of the CDR3 is 14 residues. The V segment lost 4 bases and the J segment 5 bases; nucleotides outside the gene matches: 6. Germline values: CDR1 WSHSY, CDR2 SAAADI. The CDR3 bases are TGCGCCAGCAGTGTCTCAACAGGGGGTTATGGCTACACCTTC. Translating it yields CASSVSTGGYGYTF.

The chain joins TRBV5-1 to TRBJ2-3; TRBD2 is a possible D gene (6 bases). CDR1 is SGHRS and CDR2 is YFSETQ in the germline V gene. V shed 0 bases and J shed 1 base, with 15 bases lying between them. The CDR3 loop spans 17 amino acids. The CDR3 nucleotides are TGCGCCAGCAGCTTGGGGGGGGAATATTATGGCACAGATACGCAGTATTTT. It translates to CASSLGGEYYGTDTQYF.

The chain uses TRBV4-1 and TRBJ2-1, with unresolved D. Germline CDR1 reads MGHRA; CDR2 reads YSYEKL. The V end lost 3 bases, the J end lost 3 bases, and 9 bases lay between the germline ends. This CDR3 spans 14 amino acids. CDR3 bases: TGCGCCAGCAGCCACCCAACTGGCTACAATGAGCAGTTCTTC. Translating gives CASSHPTGYNEQFF.

V usage is TRBV7-2 and J usage is TRBJ1-6, with TRBD1 matching over 11 bases. The V gene's germline CDR1 is SGHTA and CDR2 FQGNSA. J was trimmed by 12 bases and V by 5 bases; bases with no gene match: 12. This CDR3 has 16 residues. The CDR3: CASSHLEGTGGIPLHF. The DNA for the CDR3 is TGTGCCAGCAGCCACCTCGAGGGGACAGGGGGGATACCCCTCCACTTT.

The rearrangement links TRBV6-5 to TRBJ2-7, with a tentative D call TRBD1 (6 bases). CDR3 length: 14 amino acids. V lost 6 bases, J lost 2 bases, and 14 bases lay in between. CDR1 and CDR2 from the germline V gene are MNHEY and SVGAGI. CDR3 amino acids: CASSPLDRTYEQYF. In DNA form, the CDR3 reads TGTGCCAGCAGCCCACTCGACAGGACCTACGAGCAGTACTTC.

In this sample, this clone turned up a few times. This sequence joins TRBV9 and TRBJ1-2, with a possible D match to TRBD1 (6 bases). The CDR3 is 13 residues long. With 4 bases removed from V and 6 bases from J, the gap between germline ends came to 13 bases. Germline values: CDR1 SGDLS, CDR2 YYNGEE. The CDR3 spells CASSPRGEDGYTF. DNA for the CDR3: TGTGCCAGCAGCCCCAGGGGCGAAGATGGCTACACCTTC.

This clone was found a few times. V gene TRBV5-6 combines with J gene TRBJ2-2, with 8 bases that match TRBD2. The CDR3 has 18 residues. From germline, CDR1 is SGHDT and CDR2 YYEEEE. The J segment lost 0 bases and the V segment lost 5 bases, leaving 12 bases of the junction unmatched. DNA for the CDR3: TGTGCCAGCAGTCACGGATTAGCGGGGTCGACGAACACCGGGGAGCTGTTTTTT. It translates to CASSHGLAGSTNTGELFF.

V gene TRBV28 combines with J gene TRBJ1-5; no definite D call. Trimming left V 6 bases short and J 6 bases short, with 15 bases between. The germline gives CDR1 MDHEN, CDR2 SYDVKM. The CDR3 is 14 residues long. As DNA, the CDR3 is TGTGCCAGCAGCCTGAGGGCTGAGGGTCAGCCCCAGCATTTT. It yields the protein CASSLRAEGQPQHF.

The chain joins TRBV13 to TRBJ1-1; D gene uncertain. The germline V gene has CDR1 PRHDT and CDR2 FYEKMQ (reference sequence). V lost 5 bases and J lost 8, with 9 bases in between. The CDR3 has 11 amino acids. CDR3 sequence (DNA): TGTGCCAGCAGCCCCAGCGTGGAAGCTTTCTTT. Translating gives CASSPSVEAFF.